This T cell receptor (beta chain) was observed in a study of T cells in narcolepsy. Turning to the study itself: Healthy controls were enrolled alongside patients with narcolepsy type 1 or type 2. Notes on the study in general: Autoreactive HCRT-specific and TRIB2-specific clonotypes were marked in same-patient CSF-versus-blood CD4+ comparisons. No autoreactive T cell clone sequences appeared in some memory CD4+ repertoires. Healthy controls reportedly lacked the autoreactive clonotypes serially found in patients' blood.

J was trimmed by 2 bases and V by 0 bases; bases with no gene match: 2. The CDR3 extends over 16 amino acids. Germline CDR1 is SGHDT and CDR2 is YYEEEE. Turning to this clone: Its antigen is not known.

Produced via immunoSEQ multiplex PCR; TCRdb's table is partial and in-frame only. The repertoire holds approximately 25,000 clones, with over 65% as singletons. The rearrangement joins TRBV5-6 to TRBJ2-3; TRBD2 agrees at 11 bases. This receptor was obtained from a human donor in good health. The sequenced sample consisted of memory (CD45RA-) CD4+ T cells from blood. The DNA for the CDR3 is TGTGCCAGCAGCTTGGTGACTAGCGGGGCCACAGATACGCAGTATTTT. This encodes CASSLVTSGATDTQYF.